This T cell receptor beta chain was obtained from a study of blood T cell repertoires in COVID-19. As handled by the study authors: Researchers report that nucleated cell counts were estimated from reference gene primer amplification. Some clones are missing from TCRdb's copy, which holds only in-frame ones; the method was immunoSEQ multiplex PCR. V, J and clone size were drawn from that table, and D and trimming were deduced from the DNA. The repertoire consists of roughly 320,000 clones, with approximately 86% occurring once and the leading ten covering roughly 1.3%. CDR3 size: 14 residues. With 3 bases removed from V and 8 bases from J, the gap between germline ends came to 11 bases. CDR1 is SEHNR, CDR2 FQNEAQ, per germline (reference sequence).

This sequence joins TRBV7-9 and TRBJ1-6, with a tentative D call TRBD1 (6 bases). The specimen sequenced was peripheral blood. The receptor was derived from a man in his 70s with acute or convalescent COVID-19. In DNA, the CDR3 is TGTGCCAGCAGCTTTGGCCAGGGGTATTCACCCCTCCACTTT. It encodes CASSFGQGYSPLHF.